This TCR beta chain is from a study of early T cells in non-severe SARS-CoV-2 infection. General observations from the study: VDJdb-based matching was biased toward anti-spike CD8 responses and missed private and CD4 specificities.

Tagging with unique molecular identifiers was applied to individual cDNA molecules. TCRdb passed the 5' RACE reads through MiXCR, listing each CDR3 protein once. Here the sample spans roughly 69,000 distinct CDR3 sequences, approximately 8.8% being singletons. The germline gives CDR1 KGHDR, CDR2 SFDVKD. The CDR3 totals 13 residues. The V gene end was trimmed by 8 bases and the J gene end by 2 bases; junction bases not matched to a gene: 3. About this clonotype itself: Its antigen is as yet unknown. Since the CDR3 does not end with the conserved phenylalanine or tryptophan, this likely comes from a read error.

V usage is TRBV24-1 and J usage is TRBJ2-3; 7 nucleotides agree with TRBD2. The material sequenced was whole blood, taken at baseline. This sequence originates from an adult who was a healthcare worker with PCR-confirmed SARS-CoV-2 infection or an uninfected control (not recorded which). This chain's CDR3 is CATTSGLTDTQYY. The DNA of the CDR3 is TGTGCCACCACTAGCGGACTCACAGATACGCAGTATTAT.